Listed here is a single T cell receptor (beta chain). Sequencing used immunoSEQ multiplex PCR; TCRdb keeps in-frame clones, though not all of them. The sample holds about 140,000 clones; approximately 93% are singletons and the top ten take roughly 1.2%. The sample belongs to a study of T cell responses to AZD1222 COVID-19 vaccine. The sequence derives from an adult who received the AZD1222 COVID-19 vaccine. The sample was peripheral blood, taken 28 days after the second AZD1222 dose.

CDR3 in amino acids: CASSVASGSAGTGELFF. CDR3 nucleotides: TGTGCCAGCAGCGTAGCTAGCGGGAGTGCGGGCACCGGGGAGCTGTTTTTT. The chain has TRBV9 and TRBJ2-2, with 10 bases that match TRBD2. Per the germline V gene, CDR1 is SGDLS and CDR2 is YYNGEE. The V segment lost 0 bases and the J segment 4 bases; nucleotides outside the gene matches: 6. The CDR3 is 17 residues long.